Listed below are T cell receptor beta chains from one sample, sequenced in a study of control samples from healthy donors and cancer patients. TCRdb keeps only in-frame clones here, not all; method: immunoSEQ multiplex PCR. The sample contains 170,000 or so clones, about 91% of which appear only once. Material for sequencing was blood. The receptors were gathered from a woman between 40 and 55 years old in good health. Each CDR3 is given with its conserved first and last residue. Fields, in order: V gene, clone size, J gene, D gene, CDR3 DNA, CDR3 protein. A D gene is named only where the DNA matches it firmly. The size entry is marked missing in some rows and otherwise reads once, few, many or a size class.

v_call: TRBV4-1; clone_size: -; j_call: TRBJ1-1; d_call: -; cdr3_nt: TGCGCCAGCAGCTACGGTTCCCGAGGGGGCACTGAAGCTTTCTTT; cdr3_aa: CASSYGSRGGTEAFF
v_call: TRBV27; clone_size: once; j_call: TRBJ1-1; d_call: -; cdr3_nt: TGTGCCAGCAGTAGTCGTCCACAGGCGAACACTGAAGCTTTCTTT; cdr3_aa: CASSSRPQANTEAFF
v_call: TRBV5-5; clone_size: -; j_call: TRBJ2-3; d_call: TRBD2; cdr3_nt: TGTGCCAGCAGCGTTAAGTTAGCGGGGGATAGCACAGATACGCAGTATTTT; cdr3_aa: CASSVKLAGDSTDTQYF
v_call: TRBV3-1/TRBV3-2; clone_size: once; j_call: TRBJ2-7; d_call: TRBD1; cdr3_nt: TGTGCCAGCAGCCAGGGTGGACAGGGTTACTACGAGCAGTACTTC; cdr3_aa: CASSQGGQGYYEQYF
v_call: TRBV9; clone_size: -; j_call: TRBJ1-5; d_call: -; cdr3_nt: TGTGCCAGCAGCGTAGGGGACAATCAGCCCCAGCATTTT; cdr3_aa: CASSVGDNQPQHF
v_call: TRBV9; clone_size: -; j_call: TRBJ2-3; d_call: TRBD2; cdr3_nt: TGTGCCAGCAGCGTTGGGTTAGCGGGGGTACTCACAGATACGCAGTATTTT; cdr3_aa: CASSVGLAGVLTDTQYF
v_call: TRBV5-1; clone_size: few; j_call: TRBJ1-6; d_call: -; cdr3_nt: TGCGCCAGCAGCTTGGGGGTCCCCGGAATTCTGTCCCTCCACTTT; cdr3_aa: CASSLGVPGILSLHF
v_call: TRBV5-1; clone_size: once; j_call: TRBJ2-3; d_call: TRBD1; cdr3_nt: TGCGCCAGCCGGGACAGTCAATCGTCAGATACGCAGTATTTT; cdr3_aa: CASRDSQSSDTQYF
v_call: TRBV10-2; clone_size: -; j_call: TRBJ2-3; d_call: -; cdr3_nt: TGCGCCAGCAGTGAGACGGCCTCCACAGATACGCAGTATTTT; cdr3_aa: CASSETASTDTQYF
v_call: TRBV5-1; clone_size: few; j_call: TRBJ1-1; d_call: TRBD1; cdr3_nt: TGCGCCAGCAGCTTGCAGGGGGCCGATGAAGCTTTCTTT; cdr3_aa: CASSLQGADEAFF
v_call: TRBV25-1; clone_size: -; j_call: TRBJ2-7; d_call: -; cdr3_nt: TGTGCCAGCAGTAGAGACTCATCCTACGAGCAGTACTTC; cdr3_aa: CASSRDSSYEQYF
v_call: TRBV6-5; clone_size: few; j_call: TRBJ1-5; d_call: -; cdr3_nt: TGTGCCAGCAGTACCGACGGCGGCGGCCAGCCCCAGCATTTT; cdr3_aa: CASSTDGGGQPQHF
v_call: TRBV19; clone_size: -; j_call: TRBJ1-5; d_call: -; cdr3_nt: TGTGCCAGTAGTATTCTAGGCTTGGGTCAGCCCCAGCATTTT; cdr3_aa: CASSILGLGQPQHF
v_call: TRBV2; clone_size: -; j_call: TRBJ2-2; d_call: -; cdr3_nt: TGTGCCAGCAGTGATGGGCGGGGTACCGGGGAGCTGTTTTTT; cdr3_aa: CASSDGRGTGELFF
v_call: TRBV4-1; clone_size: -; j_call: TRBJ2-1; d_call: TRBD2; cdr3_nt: TGCGCCAGCAGCCGAGAAATGACTAGCGGGGGCCGTAGCTCCTACAATGAGCAGTTCTTC; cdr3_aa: CASSREMTSGGRSSYNEQFF
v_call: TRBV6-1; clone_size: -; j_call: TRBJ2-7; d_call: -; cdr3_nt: TGTGCCAGCAGTGAAGCGGGGGGACACTACGAGCAGTACTTC; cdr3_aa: CASSEAGGHYEQYF
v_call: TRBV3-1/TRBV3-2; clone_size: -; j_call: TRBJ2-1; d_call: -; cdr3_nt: TGTGCCAGCAGCCAAGGAAGTTACAATGAGCAGTTCTTC; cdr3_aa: CASSQGSYNEQFF
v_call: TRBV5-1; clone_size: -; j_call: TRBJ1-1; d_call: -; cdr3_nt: TGCGCCAGCAGCTTGGAAAGTGGGGTCGCTGAAGCTTTCTTT; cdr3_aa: CASSLESGVAEAFF
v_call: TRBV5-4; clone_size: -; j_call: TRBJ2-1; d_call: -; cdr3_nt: TGTGCCAGCAGTCCAGCCGGCGGCAGGTACAATGAGCAGTTCTTC; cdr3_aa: CASSPAGGRYNEQFF
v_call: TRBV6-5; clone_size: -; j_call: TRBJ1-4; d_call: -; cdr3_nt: TGTGCCAGCAGTCGACAGGCAACTAATGAAAAACTGTTTTTT; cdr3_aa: CASSRQATNEKLFF
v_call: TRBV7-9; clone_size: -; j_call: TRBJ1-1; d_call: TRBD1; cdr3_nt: TGTGCCAGCAGCTTATTGCAGGGGGCTATGAACACTGAAGCTTTCTTT; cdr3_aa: CASSLLQGAMNTEAFF
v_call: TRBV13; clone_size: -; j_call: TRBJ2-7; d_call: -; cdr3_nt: TGTGCCAGCAGCCTAGGACGCTACGAGCAGTACTTC; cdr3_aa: CASSLGRYEQYF
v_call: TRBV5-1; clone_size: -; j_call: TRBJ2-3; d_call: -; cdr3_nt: TGCGCCAGCAGCTTGGGCGAGGGTACAGATACGCAGTATTTT; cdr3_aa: CASSLGEGTDTQYF
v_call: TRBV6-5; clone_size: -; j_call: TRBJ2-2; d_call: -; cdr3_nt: TGTGCCAGCAGTTACAGATCCGGGGAGCTGTTTTTT; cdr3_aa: CASSYRSGELFF
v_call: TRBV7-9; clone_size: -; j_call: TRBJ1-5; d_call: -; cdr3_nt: TGTGCCAGCAGCTTAGCAGCCAGCAATCAGCCCCAGCATTTT; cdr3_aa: CASSLAASNQPQHF
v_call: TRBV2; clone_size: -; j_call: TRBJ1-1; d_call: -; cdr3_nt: TGTGCCAGCAGTGAAGCGTGGGGAGGGACTGAAGCTTTCTTT; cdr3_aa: CASSEAWGGTEAFF
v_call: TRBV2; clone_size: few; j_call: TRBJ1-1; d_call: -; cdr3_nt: TGTGCCAGCAGTGCAGAGAGAGGGACTGAAGCTTTCTTT; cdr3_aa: CASSAERGTEAFF
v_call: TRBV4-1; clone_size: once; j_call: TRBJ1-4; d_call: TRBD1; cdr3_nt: TGCGCCAGCAGCCAACCCGGGACAGGGGCTAATGAAAAACTGTTTTTT; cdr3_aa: CASSQPGTGANEKLFF
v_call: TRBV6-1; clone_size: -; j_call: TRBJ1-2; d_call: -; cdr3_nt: TGTGCCAGCAGTGACACTCGGGTGGGGGGCTACACCTTC; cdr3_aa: CASSDTRVGGYTF
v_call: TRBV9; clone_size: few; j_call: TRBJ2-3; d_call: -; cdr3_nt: TGTGCCAGCAGCACCTGGACTCCTGGGGCAGATACGCAGTATTTT; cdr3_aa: CASSTWTPGADTQYF
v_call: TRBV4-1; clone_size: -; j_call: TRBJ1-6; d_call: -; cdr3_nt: TGCGCCAGCAGCCTCCCCCTGGGGGCGCAGGGTCCCAATTCACCCCTCCACTTT; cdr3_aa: CASSLPLGAQGPNSPLHF
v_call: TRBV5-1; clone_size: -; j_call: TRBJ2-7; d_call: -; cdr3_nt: TGCGCCAGCACCCGGACACTGGGCGAGACCCTCCCCTACGAGCAGTACTTC; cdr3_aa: CASTRTLGETLPYEQYF
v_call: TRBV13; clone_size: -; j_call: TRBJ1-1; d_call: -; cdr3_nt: TGTGCCAGCAGCTTAGTCGGGGGCGTCACTGAAGCTTTCTTT; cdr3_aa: CASSLVGGVTEAFF
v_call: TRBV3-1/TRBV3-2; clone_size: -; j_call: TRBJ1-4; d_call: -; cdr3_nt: TGTGCCAGCAGACTGGATACGCGGGGGGGTAGTGGTGAAAAACTGTTTTTT; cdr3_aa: CASRLDTRGGSGEKLFF
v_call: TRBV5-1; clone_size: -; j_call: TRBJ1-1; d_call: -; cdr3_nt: TGCGCCAGCAGCTCAATAGGGGTCGAGGACACTGAAGCTTTCTTT; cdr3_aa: CASSSIGVEDTEAFF
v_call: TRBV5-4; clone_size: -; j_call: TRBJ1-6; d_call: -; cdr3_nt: TGTGCCAGCAGCATCCCGGACCAACCCCTCCACTTT; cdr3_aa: CASSIPDQPLHF
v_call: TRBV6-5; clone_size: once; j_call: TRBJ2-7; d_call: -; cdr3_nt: TGTGCCAGCAGTTACCGCCGGGACCCCAGGAGCCACGAGCAGTACTTC; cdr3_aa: CASSYRRDPRSHEQYF
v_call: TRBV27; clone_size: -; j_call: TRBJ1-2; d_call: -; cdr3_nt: TGTGCCAGCAGTCCGACAGGTTGGGGTGGTGGCCACACCTTC; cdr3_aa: CASSPTGWGGGHTF
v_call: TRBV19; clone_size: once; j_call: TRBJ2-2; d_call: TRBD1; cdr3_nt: TGTGCCAGTAGTATGGTACAGGGGGCCGACGGGGAGCTGTTTTTT; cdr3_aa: CASSMVQGADGELFF
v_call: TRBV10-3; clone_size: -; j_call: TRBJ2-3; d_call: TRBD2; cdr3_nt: TGTGCCATCAGTCCCTCGGGGGGTCGTGCGGCAGATACGCAGTATTTT; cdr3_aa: CAISPSGGRAADTQYF
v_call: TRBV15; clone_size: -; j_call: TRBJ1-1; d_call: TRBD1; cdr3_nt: TGTGCCACCATAAAGGGACAGGGTAGCACTGAAGCTTTCTTT; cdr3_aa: CATIKGQGSTEAFF
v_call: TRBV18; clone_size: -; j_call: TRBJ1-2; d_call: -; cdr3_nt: TGTGCCAGCTCACCGAACCAATGGGACGGAAACTATGGCTACACCTTC; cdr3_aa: CASSPNQWDGNYGYTF
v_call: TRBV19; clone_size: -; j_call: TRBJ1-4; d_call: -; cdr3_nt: TGTGCCAGTAGTAATTCAGGGGTTGCGGAAAAACTGTTTTTT; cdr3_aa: CASSNSGVAEKLFF
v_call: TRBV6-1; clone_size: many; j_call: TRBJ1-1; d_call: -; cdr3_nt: TGTGCCAGCAGTGTAGCGGGCGGTCGAGACCCTGAAGCTTTCTTT; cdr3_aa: CASSVAGGRDPEAFF
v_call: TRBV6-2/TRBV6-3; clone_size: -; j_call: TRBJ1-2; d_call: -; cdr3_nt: TGTGCCAGCAGTTTTTCCCCCATAAGTGGGGGCTATGGCTACACCTTC; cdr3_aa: CASSFSPISGGYGYTF